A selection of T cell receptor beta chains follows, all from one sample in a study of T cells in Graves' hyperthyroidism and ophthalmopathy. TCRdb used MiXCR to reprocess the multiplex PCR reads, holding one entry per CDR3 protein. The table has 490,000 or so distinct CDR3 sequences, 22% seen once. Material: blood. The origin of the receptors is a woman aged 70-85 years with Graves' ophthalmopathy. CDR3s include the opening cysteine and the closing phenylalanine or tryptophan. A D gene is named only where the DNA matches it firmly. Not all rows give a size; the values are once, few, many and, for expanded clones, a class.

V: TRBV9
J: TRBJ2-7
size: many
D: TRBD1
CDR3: CASSVGQDRMLYEQYF
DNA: TGTGCCAGCAGCGTCGGACAGGACCGCATGCTCTACGAGCAGTACTTC

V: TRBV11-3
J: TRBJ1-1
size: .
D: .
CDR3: CASSLGQASEAFF
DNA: TGTGCCAGCAGCCTTGGACAAGCCAGCGAAGCTTTCTTT

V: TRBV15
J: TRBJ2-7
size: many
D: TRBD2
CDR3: CATSRDRGGPSSYEQYF
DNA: TGTGCCACCAGCAGAGATCGGGGGGGACCAAGCTCCTACGAGCAGTACTTC

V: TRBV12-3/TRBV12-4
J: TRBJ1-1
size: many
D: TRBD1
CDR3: CASSLGTGGAPTEAFF
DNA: TGTGCCAGCAGTTTAGGGACAGGGGGGGCCCCCACTGAAGCTTTCTTT

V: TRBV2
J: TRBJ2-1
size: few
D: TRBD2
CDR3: CASRDSGLADYNEQFF
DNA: TGTGCCAGCAGGGACTCGGGACTAGCGGATTACAATGAGCAGTTCTTC

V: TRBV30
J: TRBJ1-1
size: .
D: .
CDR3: CAWISENTEAFF
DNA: TGTGCCTGGATATCAGAGAACACTGAAGCTTTCTTT

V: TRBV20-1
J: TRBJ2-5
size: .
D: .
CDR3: CSARNFMSVETQYF
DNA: TGCAGTGCTAGGAATTTCATGTCGGTAGAGACCCAGTACTTC

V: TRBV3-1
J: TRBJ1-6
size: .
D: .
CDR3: CASSPDSTHSYNSPLHF
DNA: TGTGCCAGCAGCCCGGACAGTACGCACTCCTATAATTCACCCCTCCACTTT

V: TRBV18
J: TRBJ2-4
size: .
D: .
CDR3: CASSPRTHQNIQYF
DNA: TGTGCCAGCTCACCAAGGACACACCAAAACATTCAGTACTTC

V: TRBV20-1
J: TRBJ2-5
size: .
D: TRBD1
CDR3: CSARDEQGGGPPKTQYF
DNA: TGCAGTGCTAGAGATGAGCAAGGGGGCGGCCCCCCAAAGACCCAGTACTTC

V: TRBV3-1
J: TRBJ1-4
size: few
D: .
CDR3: CASSWDGANEKLFF
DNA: TGTGCCAGCAGCTGGGACGGTGCCAATGAAAAACTGTTTTTT

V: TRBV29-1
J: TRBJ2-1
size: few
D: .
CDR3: CSVRGASDNEQFF
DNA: TGCAGCGTCAGGGGGGCCTCGGACAATGAGCAGTTCTTC

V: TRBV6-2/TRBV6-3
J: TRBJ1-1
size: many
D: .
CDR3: CASRQVGTEAFF
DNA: TGTGCCAGCAGGCAGGTAGGGACTGAAGCTTTCTTT

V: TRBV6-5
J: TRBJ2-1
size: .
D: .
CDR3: CASSYSPSVDNEQFF
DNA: TGTGCCAGCAGTTACTCCCCTAGCGTAGACAATGAGCAGTTCTTC

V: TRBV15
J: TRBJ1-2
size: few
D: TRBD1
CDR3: CATSRPGQGGGYTF
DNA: TGTGCCACCAGCCGTCCCGGACAGGGTGGCGGCTACACCTTC

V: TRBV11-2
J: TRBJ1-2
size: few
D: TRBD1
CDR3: CASSLGWTGYYGYTF
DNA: TGTGCCAGCAGCTTAGGGTGGACAGGGTACTATGGCTACACCTTC

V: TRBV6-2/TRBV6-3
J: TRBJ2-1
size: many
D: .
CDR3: CASQGLVVHNEQFF
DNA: TGTGCCAGCCAGGGGCTAGTTGTCCACAATGAGCAGTTCTTC

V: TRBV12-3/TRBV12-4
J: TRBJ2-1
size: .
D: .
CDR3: CASGAHGGDEQFF
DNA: TGTGCCAGCGGAGCCCATGGAGGCGATGAGCAGTTCTTC

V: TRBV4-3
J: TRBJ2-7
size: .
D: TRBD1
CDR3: CASSQDRFQGDRSYEQYF
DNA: TGCGCCAGCAGCCAAGATCGTTTTCAGGGGGACCGCTCCTACGAGCAGTACTTC